Given below is one T cell receptor (beta chain) in context. CDR1 LGHDT and CDR2 YNNKEL come from the germline V gene (reference sequence). The V gene lost 1 base and the J gene lost 10 bases, with 5 bases spanning the gap. The CDR3 loop spans 12 amino acids. As processed by the authors: Reference gene primer amplification gave nucleated cell count estimates. Profiling relied on immunoSEQ multiplex PCR, and the TCRdb table lists in-frame clones only, not all of them. The D gene and trimming were derived from the DNA, and the V and J assignments and clone size from that table. The repertoire includes around 130,000 clones, more than 80% of them detected once, and 25% to 30% sits in the top ten. The sample originates from a study of blood T cell repertoires in COVID-19. For the study at large: Sample material is recorded as cDNA or gDNA derived from T cells, B-cell-depleted T cells, or PBMCs.

The J gene is TRBJ1-6, the V gene TRBV3-1 (or the pseudogene TRBV3-2), with D uncertain. The TCR comes from a man aged 65-85 years with active or convalescent COVID-19. Material: peripheral blood. The CDR3 DNA reads as TGTGCCAGCAGCCAAGGCGCCTCACCCCTCCACTTT. As protein: CASSQGASPLHF.